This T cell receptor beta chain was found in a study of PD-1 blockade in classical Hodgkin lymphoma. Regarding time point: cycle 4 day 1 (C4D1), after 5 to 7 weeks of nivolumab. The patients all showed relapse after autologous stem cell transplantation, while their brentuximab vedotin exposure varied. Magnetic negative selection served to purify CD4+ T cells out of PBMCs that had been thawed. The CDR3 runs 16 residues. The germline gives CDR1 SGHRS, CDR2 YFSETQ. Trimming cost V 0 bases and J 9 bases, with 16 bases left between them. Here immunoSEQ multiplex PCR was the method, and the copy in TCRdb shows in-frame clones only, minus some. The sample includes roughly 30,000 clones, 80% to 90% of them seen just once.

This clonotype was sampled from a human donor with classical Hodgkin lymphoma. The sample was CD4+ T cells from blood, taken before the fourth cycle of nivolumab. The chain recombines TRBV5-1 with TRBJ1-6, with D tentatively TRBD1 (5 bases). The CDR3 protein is CASSLGAVSRGSPLHF. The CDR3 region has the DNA TGCGCCAGCAGCTTGGGAGCGGTTTCGAGGGGTTCACCCCTCCACTTT.